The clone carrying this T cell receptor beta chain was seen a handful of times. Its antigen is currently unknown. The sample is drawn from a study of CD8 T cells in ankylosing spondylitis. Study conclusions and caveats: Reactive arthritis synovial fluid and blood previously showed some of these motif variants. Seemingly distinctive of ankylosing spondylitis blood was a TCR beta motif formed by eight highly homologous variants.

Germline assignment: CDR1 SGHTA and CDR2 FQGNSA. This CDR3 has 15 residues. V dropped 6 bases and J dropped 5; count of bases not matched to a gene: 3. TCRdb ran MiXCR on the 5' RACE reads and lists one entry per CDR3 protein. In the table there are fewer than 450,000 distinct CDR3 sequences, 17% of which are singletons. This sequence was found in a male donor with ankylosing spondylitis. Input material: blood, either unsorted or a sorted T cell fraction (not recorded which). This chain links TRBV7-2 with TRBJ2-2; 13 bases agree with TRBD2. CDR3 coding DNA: TGTGCCAGCAGAACGACTAGCGGGAGGACCGGGGAGCTGTTTTTT. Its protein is CASRTTSGRTGELFF.